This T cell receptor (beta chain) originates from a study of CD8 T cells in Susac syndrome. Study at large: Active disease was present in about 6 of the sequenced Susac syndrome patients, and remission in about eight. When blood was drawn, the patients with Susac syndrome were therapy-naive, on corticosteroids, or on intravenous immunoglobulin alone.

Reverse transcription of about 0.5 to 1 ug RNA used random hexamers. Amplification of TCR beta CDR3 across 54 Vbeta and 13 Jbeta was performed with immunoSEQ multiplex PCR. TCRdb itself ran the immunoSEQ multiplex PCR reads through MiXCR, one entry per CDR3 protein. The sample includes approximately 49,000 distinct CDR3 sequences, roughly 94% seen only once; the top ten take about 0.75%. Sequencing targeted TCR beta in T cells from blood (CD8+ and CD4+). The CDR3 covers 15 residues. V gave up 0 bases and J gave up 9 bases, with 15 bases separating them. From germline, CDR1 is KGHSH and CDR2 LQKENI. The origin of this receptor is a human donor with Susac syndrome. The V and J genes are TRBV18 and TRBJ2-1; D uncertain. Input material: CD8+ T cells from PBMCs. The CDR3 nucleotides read TGTGCCAGCTCACCACCGGTACTGGAGTTGGGTGAGCAGTTCTTC. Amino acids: CASSPPVLELGEQFF.